One sample yielded the 22 T cell receptor beta chains listed below, sequenced in a study of shared clonotypes between healthy human individuals. The table came from immunoSEQ multiplex PCR; TCRdb's copy has only in-frame clones and leaves some out. In the table there are a few million clones, approximately 95% of which are singletons. The source material was naive CD4+ T cells from PBMCs. Subset in this sample: CD45RA+ positively selected. The receptor set was obtained from a man aged 18 to 29 in good health. Some clones in this sample may be carry-over from other donors' samples.

This chain joins TRBV28 and TRBJ2-7; 8 bases match TRBD1. The V segment lost 6 bases and the J segment 3 bases; nucleotides outside the gene matches: 13. The germline CDR1 and CDR2 sequences are MDHEN and SYDVKM. The length of the CDR3 is 16 residues. The CDR3 is CASSTRIGQGYYEQYF. CDR3 bases: TGTGCCAGCAGCACACGGATTGGACAGGGATACTACGAGCAGTACTTC.

This sequence joins TRBV28 and TRBJ1-3; D is ambiguous. V dropped 4 bases and J dropped 0 bases, with 7 bases sitting between them. This CDR3 spans 14 amino acids. CDR1 is MDHEN, CDR2 SYDVKM, per germline. CDR3 bases: TGTGCCAGCAGTTCCCGCCCCTCTGGAAACACCATATATTTT. Translated: CASSSRPSGNTIYF.

The genes are TRBV9 and TRBJ1-1; D uncertain. CDR1 is SGDLS and CDR2 is YYNGEE in the germline V gene. The CDR3 runs 15 residues. V was cut by 3 bases and J by 6 bases, with 18 bases left in between. CDR3 in DNA: TGTGCCAGCAGCGCCGCAATAAATTTCTGGCCTGAAGCTTTCTTT. Amino acid sequence: CASSAAINFWPEAFF.

The gene calls are TRBV23-1 and TRBJ2-7, with D maybe TRBD1 (5 bases). TRBV23-1 is designated an ORF whose function remains uncertain. The CDR3 is made up of 15 amino acids. Trimming removed 0 bases at V and 0 bases at J, with 9 bases between. The CDR3 DNA reads as TGCGCCAGCAGTCAATCGGGGCAGGGCTCCTACGAGCAGTACTTC. This gives the protein CASSQSGQGSYEQYF.

The rearrangement joins TRBV5-1 to TRBJ1-1; D possibly corresponds to TRBD1 (5 bases). The CDR3 spans 16 residues. Germline V gives CDR1 SGHRS, CDR2 YFSETQ. The V end lost 0 bases, the J end lost 5 bases, and 17 bases lay between the germline ends. The CDR3 DNA follows: TGCGCCAGCAGCTTGGTACCCGGTGGGGGACGAACTGAAGCTTTCTTT. Protein: CASSLVPGGGRTEAFF.

This clone showed up just once. The chain couples TRBV2 to TRBJ2-3; TRBD2 agrees at 14 bases. After removal of 6 bases from V and 2 bases from J, the junction contained 4 bases not matched to a gene. The CDR3 has 16 residues. Germline CDR1 SNHLY, CDR2 FYNNEI. The CDR3 bases are TGTGCCAGCAGGGGACTAGCGGGAGCCATCACAGATACGCAGTATTTT. Translation gives CASRGLAGAITDTQYF. The full variable domain, its missing parts supplied by reference TRBV2 and TRBJ2-3, is EPEVTQTPSHQVTQMGQEVILRCVPISNHLYFYWYRQILGQKVEFLVSFYNNEISEKSEIFDDQFSVERPDGSNFTLKIRSTKLEDSAMYFCASRGLAGAITDTQYFGPGTRLTVL.

The chain has TRBV4-2 and TRBJ2-7; TRBD2 agrees at 12 bases. Germline V gene data show CDR1 as LGHNA and CDR2 as YNFKEQ. With V trimmed by 5 bases and J by 7 bases, 9 bases remained unmatched. The CDR3 runs to 15 residues. CDR3 in amino acids: CASSRLAGDVREQYF. The CDR3 DNA follows: TGTGCCAGCAGCAGACTAGCGGGAGACGTCCGGGAGCAGTACTTC.

The chain joins TRBV2 to TRBJ1-4; D may be TRBD1 (6 bases). V was pared by 8 bases and J by 5 bases, with 15 bases between. CDR3 length equals 14 residues. Germline V gives CDR1 SNHLY, CDR2 FYNNEI. CDR3 amino acids: CASAQGLGNEKLFF. The CDR3 DNA sequence: TGTGCCAGCGCACAGGGCTTAGGAAATGAAAAACTGTTTTTT. Full variable domain (outside the CDR3, taken from reference TRBV2 and TRBJ1-4): EPEVTQTPSHQVTQMGQEVILRCVPISNHLYFYWYRQILGQKVEFLVSFYNNEISEKSEIFDDQFSVERPDGSNFTLKIRSTKLEDSAMYFCASAQGLGNEKLFFGSGTQLSVL.

In the case of this clone: This sample also contains other DNA sequences that code for the same CDR3. The chain couples TRBV28 to TRBJ1-5; 8 bases agree with TRBD1. This CDR3 is built from 14 residues. Germline values: CDR1 MDHEN, CDR2 SYDVKM. J gave up 5 bases and V 4 bases, and 4 bases lay outside the gene matches. Here the CDR3 reads CASSSGQGHQPQHF. As DNA, the CDR3 is TGTGCCAGCAGTTCAGGACAGGGTCATCAGCCCCAGCATTTT.

This sequence joins TRBV7-2 and TRBJ1-3; D remains unclear. Trimming shortened V by 1 base and J by 3 bases, and 4 bases separated the two germline ends. The CDR3 is made up of 13 amino acids. Germline values: CDR1 SGHTA, CDR2 FQGNSA. The chain's CDR3 is CASSLVFGNTIYF. The CDR3 region has the DNA TGTGCCAGCAGCTTAGTCTTTGGAAACACCATATATTTT.

The chain combines TRBV5-4 with TRBJ2-1, with TRBD2 matching over 7 bases. Per the germline V gene, CDR1 is SGHNT and CDR2 is YYREEE (reference sequence). There are 14 residues in the CDR3. Trimming took 0 bases from V and 4 from J; bases not matched to a gene: 1. The CDR3 here is CASSLEGGYNEQFF. CDR3 DNA: TGTGCCAGCAGCTTGGAGGGAGGGTACAATGAGCAGTTCTTC.

The V gene is TRBV28, the J gene TRBJ1-1, with D hard to call. Between the trimmed V and J ends, which lost 6 bases and 4 bases, there was a span of 21 bases. CDR3 size: 16 residues. CDR1 is MDHEN and CDR2 is SYDVKM in the germline V gene. Here the CDR3 DNA reads TGTGCCAGCAGACCCTTTAAACCCACGGGGAGCACTGAAGCTTTCTTT. It codes for CASRPFKPTGSTEAFF.

This clone was picked up a small number of times. The same CDR3 can be traced to other DNA sequences in this sample. The chain recombines TRBV9 with TRBJ2-5; D unclear. This CDR3 contains 13 residues. The V and J ends lost 0 bases and 1 base respectively, with 4 bases between them. CDR1 SGDLS and CDR2 YYNGEE come from the germline V gene. The CDR3 protein is CASSVASQETQYF. The CDR3 DNA is TGTGCCAGCAGCGTAGCCAGCCAAGAGACCCAGTACTTC.

This chain connects TRBV12-5 to TRBJ2-1; tentative D call: TRBD2 (6 bases). The germline V gene encodes CDR1 LGHNT and CDR2 FRNRAP. This CDR3 contains 15 residues. The DNA for the CDR3 is TGTGTCTCACTCTCACGGGAGAGGTTAAACAATGAGCAGTTCTTC. This translates into CVSLSRERLNNEQFF.

The chain's CDR3 is CASSIGQETDTQYF. DNA for the CDR3: TGTGCCAGCAGCATTGGACAGGAAACAGATACGCAGTATTTT. The rearrangement links TRBV7-3 to TRBJ2-3, with TRBD1 matching over 7 bases. Unmatched junction bases numbered 5, after V lost 5 bases and J lost 3 bases. The germline V gene has CDR1 SGHTA and CDR2 FQGTGA. This CDR3 comprises 14 residues.

The chain couples TRBV11-2 to TRBJ1-1; D gene unclear. This CDR3 contains 15 residues. Germline loops: CDR1 SGHAT, CDR2 FQNNGV. V was shortened by 1 base and J by 0 bases, with 9 bases between the two germline ends. The CDR3 region is CASSLARGMNTEAFF. The CDR3 region has the DNA TGTGCCAGCAGCTTAGCGAGAGGGATGAACACTGAAGCTTTCTTT. Filled out from reference TRBV11-2 and TRBJ1-1, the complete variable domain reads EAGVAQSPRYKIIEKRQSVAFWCNPISGHATLYWYQQILGQGPKLLIQFQNNGVVDDSQLPKDRFSAERLKGVDSTLKIQPAKLEDSAVYLCASSLARGMNTEAFFGQGTRLTVV.

V gene TRBV6-5 combines with J gene TRBJ1-3; 9 bases match TRBD1. The trim removed 4 bases at V and 8 bases at J, leaving 9 bases unmatched. The CDR3 has 15 amino acids. Germline lookup yields CDR1 MNHEY and CDR2 SVGAGI. The CDR3 sequence is CASSFGTGFRYTIYF. In DNA form, the CDR3 reads TGTGCCAGCAGTTTCGGGACAGGGTTTAGGTACACCATATATTTT.

This clone was seen only once. The same CDR3 also results from other DNA sequences found in this sample. CDR3 sequence (DNA): TGTGCCAGCTCACCTCCCACAGGCTACGAGCAGTACTTC. Translated: CASSPPTGYEQYF. This chain links TRBV18 with TRBJ2-7; a weak D match, TRBD1 (5 bases). Germline V gene lookup returns CDR1 KGHSH and CDR2 LQKENI. The CDR3 is 13 amino acids. With 3 bases removed from V and 3 bases from J, the gap between germline ends came to 9 bases.

The V and J genes are TRBV28 and TRBJ2-7; TRBD1 matches 9 bases. This CDR3 is built from 15 residues. V lost 6 bases, J lost 2 bases, and 8 bases stayed unmatched. CDR1 and CDR2 from the germline V gene are MDHEN and SYDVKM. Here the CDR3 DNA reads TGTGCCAGCAGAGACCGGGACAGGGCACCCTACGAGCAGTACTTC. It encodes CASRDRDRAPYEQYF.

The genes are TRBV5-8 and TRBJ1-3; 7 nucleotides agree with TRBD1. This CDR3 is built from 16 residues. Germline CDR1 is SGHTS and CDR2 is YDEGEE. The V and J ends lost 1 base and 5 bases, in that order; junction bases with no gene match: 9. CDR3 region: CASSLFEGAARNTIYF. As DNA, the CDR3 is TGTGCCAGCAGCTTGTTCGAGGGGGCGGCAAGAAACACCATATATTTT.

The chain employs TRBV28 and TRBJ2-5; tentatively, D is TRBD1 or TRBD2 (5 bases each). CDR1 and CDR2 from the germline V gene are MDHEN and SYDVKM. The CDR3 covers 15 residues. V was cut by 5 bases and J by 3 bases, with 16 bases left in between. The CDR3 bases are TGTGCCAGCAGTCGAACCGGGACGGAGAAAGAGACCCAGTACTTC. Its protein is CASSRTGTEKETQYF.

The chain combines TRBV14 with TRBJ1-5, with unresolved D. CDR3 size: 13 residues. Per the germline V gene, CDR1 is SGHDN and CDR2 is FVKESK. Trimming took 4 bases from V and 7 from J, leaving 11 bases between them. The chain's CDR3 is CASSLTSVQPQHF. CDR3 in DNA: TGTGCCAGCAGCCTGACATCAGTACAGCCCCAGCATTTT.